The sequence of this T cell receptor (beta chain) was determined in a study of T-cell memory formation after mild COVID-19. Whole-study results and caveats: Largely, contracting CD4+ clones fell within CM and EM, and contracting CD8+ clones within EMRA. The authors left the SARS-CoV-2 specificity of second-wave clones peaking on day 37 unconfirmed. Detection of some responders pre-infection suggested pre-existing cross-reactive memory T cells participated.

The CDR3 covers 12 residues. Germline V lookup: CDR1 LGHNA, CDR2 YSLEER. Trimming took 0 bases from V and 3 from J, leaving 2 bases between them. 5'RACE with constant-segment primers built TCRalpha and TCRbeta cDNA libraries with UMIs. TCRdb passed the 5' RACE reads through MiXCR, listing each CDR3 protein once. The sample includes 30,000 to 35,000 distinct CDR3 sequences, around 7.7% seen only once; the top ten take 25% to 30%. Comments on this clonotype: Its antigen is as yet unknown.

The source material was PBMCs or a T cell subset sorted from them (not recorded which). The chain employs TRBV4-3 and TRBJ2-5, with D unresolved. This clonotype originated in a man between 18 and 35 years old who had mild COVID-19 (a few samples of this study predate the infection). Cell type and time point are not known. The CDR3 is CASSQDKETQYF. DNA of the CDR3: TGCGCCAGCAGCCAAGACAAAGAGACCCAGTACTTC.